This T cell receptor (beta chain) was obtained from a study of PD-1 blockade in classical Hodgkin lymphoma. Method: immunoSEQ multiplex PCR; TCRdb's copy keeps in-frame clones and lacks some. This table has 110,000 or so clones, about nine tenths appearing once. General study findings and limits: A significant rise in TCR diversity by C4D1 was seen for CD4+ but not CD8+ cells. Whatever underlies the repertoire differences (possibly disease activity or prior therapy) remains undefined. Baseline diversity in complete responders resembled that of newly diagnosed patients.

CDR1 is SGHVS, CDR2 FNYEAQ, per germline. Trimming at V came to 6 bases and at J to 7 bases, leaving 9 bases not matched to a gene. The CDR3 contains 15 residues. Notes on this clone: Its antigen remains unidentified.

Relapse after autologous stem cell transplantation occurred in every patient, and brentuximab vedotin exposure varied. This chain joins TRBV7-6 and TRBJ2-5; 12 nucleotides align to TRBD2. The sequences come from peripheral blood mononuclear cells (PBMCs), collected before the second cycle of nivolumab. The clonotype comes from a human donor with classical Hodgkin lymphoma. The CDR3 is CASRQGGLAGGTQYF. CDR3 bases: TGTGCCAGCAGACAGGGGGGACTAGCGGGTGGGACCCAGTACTTC.